This entry lists 27 T cell receptor beta chains sequenced from one sample in a study of tumor and adjacent non-tumor tissue in lung cancer. RNA was extracted from bulk tissue without any cell sorting. More than 3 cm separated this lung sample from the edge of the tumor. Three rounds of nested PCR, following a modified ARM-PCR protocol, produced the TCRbeta library. In TCRdb, the multiplex PCR reads were re-called with MiXCR into one record per CDR3 protein. The data show 70,000 to 95,000 distinct CDR3 sequences, over 65% seen once. What was sequenced was distant non-tumor lung tissue. The receptor source for this set is a man between 65 and 80 years old with non-small cell lung cancer.

A note on this clonotype: At one boundary the junction diverges from the germline segment, which might be a read error. The V and J genes are TRBV6-2 or TRBV6-3 and TRBJ2-7; TRBD2 aligns across 8 bases. The CDR3 is made up of 15 amino acids. Germline CDR1 MNHEY, CDR2 SVGEGT. CDR3: CASSREGLYCYEQYF. The CDR3 DNA sequence: TGTGCCAGCAGCCGGGAGGGACTATACTGCTACGAGCAATACTTC.

The chain joins TRBV29-1 to TRBJ1-2, with D possibly being TRBD1 (5 bases). This CDR3 has 13 residues. Germline assignment: CDR1 SQVTM and CDR2 ANQGSEA. V dropped 6 bases and J dropped 4 bases, with 15 bases sitting between them. The CDR3 reads CSVGTGDFYGYTF. CDR3 sequence (DNA): TGCAGCGTCGGTACAGGTGATTTCTATGGCTACACCTTC.

Written as DNA, the CDR3 is TGTGCCAGTAAATCGGACAGGGAGAGTGAAAAACTGTTTTTT. Translating gives CASKSDRESEKLFF. The chain uses TRBV12-3 or TRBV12-4 and TRBJ1-4; 8 bases agree with TRBD1. The CDR3 extends over 14 amino acids. V trimming: 9 bases; J trimming: 7 bases; junction bases outside the gene matches: 10.

Worth noting for this clonotype: This CDR3 fails to terminate in the conserved phenylalanine or tryptophan, so it likely reflects a read error. This chain uses TRBV13 with TRBJ2-7; 7 nucleotides line up with TRBD2. Germline V lookup: CDR1 PRHDT, CDR2 FYEKMQ (reference sequence). The CDR3 runs to 13 residues. The CDR3 region has the DNA TGTGCCAACAGCCCACCAAAACTAGCGGAGCAGTACATC. This sequence encodes CANSPPKLAEQYI.

Points on this clonotype: As the CDR3 is not closed by the conserved phenylalanine or tryptophan, this likely results from a read error. DNA of the CDR3: TGTGCCAGCAATACGAGACAGGGGACTAACACTGAAGCTTTCCTT. This translates into CASNTRQGTNTEAFL. V usage is TRBV6-2 or TRBV6-3 and J usage is TRBJ1-1; TRBD1 matches 8 bases. The CDR3 spans 15 residues. Germline values: CDR1 MNHEY, CDR2 SVGEGT. V shed 7 bases, J shed 2 bases, and the junction held 9 bases outside the gene matches.

The chain has TRBV5-4 and TRBJ2-1, with 8 bases matching TRBD2. Germline lookup yields CDR1 SGHNT and CDR2 YYREEE (reference sequence). CDR3 length equals 15 residues. The trim removed 5 bases at V and 7 bases at J, leaving 11 bases unmatched. CDR3 bases: TGTGCCAGCAGTTTATACGCGGGGGGCATGAATGAGCAGTTCTTC. This encodes CASSLYAGGMNEQFF. Drawing the rest from reference TRBV5-4 and TRBJ2-1, the complete variable domain is ETGVTQSPTHLIKTRGQQVTLRCSSQSGHNTVSWYQQALGQGPQFIFQYYREEENGRGNFPPRFSGLQFPNYSSELNVNALELDDSALYLCASSLYAGGMNEQFFGPGTRLTVL.

For this clonotype: Relative to the germline gene, one junction end is altered; a read error may explain this. The chain recombines TRBV6-6 with TRBJ2-3; 9 nucleotides agree with TRBD1. Germline V CDR1 and CDR2: MNHNY, SVGAGI (reference sequence). This CDR3 comprises 13 residues. CDR3 region: CASRTGGRNTQYF. In DNA, the CDR3 is TGTGCCAGCAGAACAGGGGGCAGGAATACGCAATATTTT.

About this clonotype: One end of the junction fails to match germline, which may point to a read error. CDR3 DNA: TGCGCCAGTAGCCGCGCTACCGGCAGGGCGAGCGAGCAGTACTTC. The encoded protein is CASSRATGRASEQYF. J is TRBJ2-7 and V is TRBV4-1; D may be TRBD1 (5 bases). Germline V gene data show CDR1 as MGHRA and CDR2 as YSYEKL. This CDR3 region has 15 residues.

V and J are TRBV4-1 and TRBJ2-5; no clear D gene. The CDR3 runs 15 residues. The germline gives CDR1 MGHRA, CDR2 YSYEKL. The V end was cut by 1 base, the J end by 3 bases, with 12 bases between. The CDR3 nucleotides are TGCGCCAGCAGCCAAGTTCTTCAGCTAAAAGAGACCCAGTACTTC. Translating it yields CASSQVLQLKETQYF.

V usage is TRBV5-1 and J usage is TRBJ1-1; tentatively, D is TRBD1 (6 bases). The V gene's germline CDR1 is SGHRS and CDR2 YFSETQ. V lost 0 bases to trimming and J lost 8 bases, with 14 bases between them. The CDR3 totals 14 residues. The CDR3 here is CASSLAGGSTEAFF. CDR3 DNA: TGCGCCAGCAGCTTGGCCGGGGGCAGCACCGAAGCTTTCTTT.

About this clonotype itself: A much larger clone differs by one base, so this may be a read error. V is TRBV6-5 and J is TRBJ2-2; D is undetermined. The CDR3 has 15 residues. Germline CDR1 MNHEY, CDR2 SVGAGI. The CDR3 reads CASGYTIGGTGELFF. The CDR3 DNA reads as TGTGCCAGCGGTTACACCATTGGCGGAACCGGGGAGCTGTTTTTT.

In this sample, this clonotype turned up once. The germline gene is not matched at one end of the junction; a read error may be the cause. The chain is built from TRBV28 and TRBJ2-6, with D maybe TRBD1 (6 bases). The length of the CDR3 is 16 residues. Per germline, CDR1 MDHEN and CDR2 SYDVKM. CDR3 sequence (DNA): TGTGCCAGCAGTTCTCTCAGGGGTTCTGGGGCCAACATCCTGACTTTC. This encodes CASSSLRGSGANILTF.

Of note for this clonotype: Being one base from a much bigger clone, this may be a read error. Given the absence of the conserved phenylalanine or tryptophan at the CDR3 end, a read error is likely. This chain joins TRBV29-1 and TRBJ2-5, with no clear D. V lost 3 bases and J 2 bases, leaving 7 bases between the germline ends. The CDR3 runs to 12 residues. CDR1 and CDR2 (germline): SQVTM, ANQGSEA. This CDR3 reads CSVEVGQETQYL. CDR3 DNA: TGCAGCGTTGAGGTGGGACAAGAGACCCAGTACCTC.

Concerning this clonotype itself: This clone may be a read error of a much larger clone one base away. The chain carries TRBV9 and TRBJ2-4; possibly TRBD2 for D (5 bases). Germline assignment: CDR1 SGDLS and CDR2 YYNGEE. The CDR3 loop spans 14 amino acids. With 0 bases removed from V and 2 bases from J, the gap between germline ends came to 6 bases. CDR3 residues: CASSVAGTKNIQYF. Here the CDR3 DNA reads TGTGCCAGCAGCGTAGCGGGGACCAAAAACATTCAGTACTTC. The full variable domain, in which reference TRBV9 and TRBJ2-4 provide the parts outside the CDR3, is DSGVTQTPKHLITATGQRVTLRCSPRSGDLSVYWYQQSLDQGLQFLIQYYNGEERAKGNILERFSAQQFPDLHSELNLSSLELGDSALYFCASSVAGTKNIQYFGAGTRLSVL.

This chain uses TRBV11-2 with TRBJ2-2; D possibly matches TRBD1 or TRBD2 (5 bases each). This CDR3 region has 16 residues. The germline V gene encodes CDR1 SGHAT and CDR2 FQNNGV. The V end lost 10 bases, the J end lost 6 bases, and 24 bases lay between the germline ends. CDR3 region: CAITLVGRGVAGELFF. CDR3 DNA sequence: TGTGCCATCACCTTAGTGGGCAGAGGGGTTGCCGGGGAGCTGTTTTTT.

Comments on this clonotype: At one end, the junction sequence differs from germline, possibly due to a read error. The chain combines TRBV20-1 with TRBJ1-5; D might be TRBD1 (6 bases). This CDR3 comprises 15 residues. Germline CDR1 reads DFQATT; CDR2 reads SNEGSKA (reference sequence). Written as DNA, the CDR3 is TGCGGTGCCCCAGCAGGGGTTTGGAGCAATCAGCCCCAGCATTTT. Protein sequence: CGAPAGVWSNQPQHF.

With respect to this clonotype: The conserved final phenylalanine or tryptophan is absent from the CDR3, which likely points to a read error. The DNA is left out, because the CDR3 cannot be placed on it with certainty; the CDR3 is given as TCRdb lists it. The V call is TRBV11-2, the J call TRBJ2-7; the tabulated D call, TRBD1, remains unverified against the DNA. The CDR3 is 15 amino acids long, termini counted. Germline V lookup: CDR1 SGHAT, CDR2 FQNNGV. The CDR3 protein is CASSLDEGAPYEHHS.

At least ten counts were recorded for this clonotype. J is TRBJ2-3 and V is TRBV29-1, with no clear D. Germline V gives CDR1 SQVTM, CDR2 ANQGSEA. The CDR3 length is 11 residues. With 0 bases removed from V and 8 bases from J, the gap between germline ends came to 6 bases. The CDR3 DNA follows: TGCAGCGTTGAAGATCAAGGTACGCAGTATTTT. As protein: CSVEDQGTQYF.

This sequence joins TRBV6-2 or TRBV6-3 and TRBJ2-7; D gene uncertain. Germline V CDR1 and CDR2: MNHEY, SVGEGT. This CDR3 comprises 14 residues. Trimming pared 6 bases from V and 4 bases from J, leaving 16 bases between. The CDR3 loop is CASSLTRVGYEQYF. CDR3 sequence (DNA): TGTGCCAGCAGCCTAACGAGAGTAGGATACGAGCAGTACTTC.

This clonotype has a count of ten or more. CDR3 protein: CASSLTSGVASTDTQYF. The CDR3 DNA reads as TGCGCCAGCAGCCTGACTAGCGGGGTAGCTAGCACAGATACGCAGTATTTT. The chain links TRBV4-1 to TRBJ2-3; 11 nucleotides match TRBD2. Germline V lookup: CDR1 MGHRA, CDR2 YSYEKL. After removal of 4 bases from V and 0 bases from J, the junction contained 6 bases not matched to a gene. This CDR3 is built from 17 residues.

Points on this clonotype: An end of the junction does not agree with germline; a read error may underlie this. The chain joins TRBV4-3 to TRBJ2-1; TRBD1 or TRBD2 may be the D gene (6 bases each). The CDR3 has 14 amino acids. Germline V CDR1 and CDR2: LGHNA, YSLEER. CDR3 region: CAISYKQGLNEQLF. CDR3 DNA: TGCGCCATCAGCTATAAACAGGGACTGAATGAGCAGTTATTC.

Points on this clonotype: A read error may produce the germline difference seen at one junction end. The chain is built from TRBV11-2 and TRBJ2-5; D is possibly TRBD1 or TRBD2 (5 bases each). The CDR3 covers 14 residues. The germline gives CDR1 SGHAT, CDR2 FQNNGV. CDR3 coding DNA: TGTGCCAGCATCTTAGATGGCAGGGACGAGACCCATTACTTC. Translating it yields CASILDGRDETHYF.

A word on this clonotype: Since no conserved phenylalanine or tryptophan closes the CDR3, a read error is the likely cause. No DNA is shown, since the ends of the CDR3 on it are uncertain; the CDR3 is the one TCRdb lists. V is TRBV4-2 and J is TRBJ1-1; TRBD1, the table's D call, lacks a check against the DNA. Counting both end residues, the CDR3 totals 9 amino acids. Looked up from germline, CDR1 is LGHNA and CDR2 is YNFKEQ. The CDR3 reads CASSRSMSL.

A remark on this clonotype: Given a much more abundant clone one base away, this may be a read error. The chain joins TRBV20-1 to TRBJ1-1; no clear D gene. The V gene's germline CDR1 is DFQATT and CDR2 SNEGSKA (reference sequence). V was clipped by 8 bases and J by 3 bases, with 13 bases between them. CDR3 length: 12 residues. The CDR3 sequence: CSPRVCDTEAFF. CDR3 sequence (DNA): TGCAGTCCGAGGGTTTGCGACACTGAAGCTTTCTTT.

Note on this clonotype: Germline and junction disagree at one end, which may indicate a read error. The chain employs TRBV4-2 and TRBJ2-3; 8 bases are shared with TRBD2. Germline CDR1 LGHNA, CDR2 YNFKEQ. CDR3 length equals 16 residues. CDR3 DNA: TGTGCCAGCAGCCAGGTTATCGGGGGGGCCCAAGATAGGCAGTATTTT. It translates to CASSQVIGGAQDRQYF.

This clonotype was seen once. One junction end does not reproduce the germline sequence, and a read error may be involved. The chain couples TRBV19 to TRBJ1-5, with D unresolved. The germline CDR1 and CDR2 sequences are LNHDA and SQIVND (reference sequence). There are 14 residues in the CDR3. The CDR3 sequence: CASSDTWIGQPQHF. CDR3 bases: TGTGCGAGTAGTGACACATGGATTGGTCAGCCCCAGCATTTT.

For this clonotype: Mismatch with germline at one junction end may stem from a read error. This sequence joins TRBV4-2 and TRBJ2-1; 7 nucleotides line up with TRBD2. The CDR3 has 15 amino acids. The germline CDR1 and CDR2 sequences are LGHNA and YNFKEQ. For the CDR3, the DNA is TGTGCCAGCAGGGGGACTAACGGGAGAGGTGATGAGCAGTTGTTC. This gives the protein CASRGTNGRGDEQLF.